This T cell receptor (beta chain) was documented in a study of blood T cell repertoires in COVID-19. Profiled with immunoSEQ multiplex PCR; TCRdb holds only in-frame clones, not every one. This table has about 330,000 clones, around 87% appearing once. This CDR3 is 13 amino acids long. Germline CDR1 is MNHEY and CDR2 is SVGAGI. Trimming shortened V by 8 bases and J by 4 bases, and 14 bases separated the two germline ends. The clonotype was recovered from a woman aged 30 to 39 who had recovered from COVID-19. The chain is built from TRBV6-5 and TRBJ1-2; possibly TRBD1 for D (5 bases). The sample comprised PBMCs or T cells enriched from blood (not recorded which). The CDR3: CASFAAGRYGYTF. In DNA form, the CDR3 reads TGTGCCAGCTTTGCGGCAGGGCGCTATGGCTACACCTTC.